This T cell receptor beta chain was profiled in a study of T cells in Graves' hyperthyroidism and ophthalmopathy. Study results and caveats: In validation, the model predicted ophthalmopathy. These predictions came a median roughly 6.5 months before onset. Blood samples included most of the expanded thyroid clonotypes exceeding 0.001.

Inclusion characteristics of ophthalmopathy patients comprised a Clinical Activity Score of at least 3, a NOSPECS grade of at least 4, and duration under 3 months. The PBMCs were taken from around 10 ml of fresh peripheral blood. This clonotype was counted at least ten times. Its matching antigen is unknown. The germline V gene encodes CDR1 SEHNR and CDR2 FQNEAQ (reference sequence). This CDR3 is built from 16 residues. V lost 7 bases to trimming and J lost 2 bases, with 19 bases between them. There were TCR beta CDR3 regions amplified from RNA transcripts. When the TCR CDR3 underwent first-round RT-PCR, the HTBI primer set was used. TCRdb recomputed calls from the multiplex PCR reads with MiXCR, one row per CDR3 protein. This sample yields 500,000 or so distinct CDR3 sequences, of which approximately 16% are seen a single time; around 28% belongs to the top ten.

V gene TRBV7-9 combines with J gene TRBJ2-3; tentative D call: TRBD1 (6 bases). Sequenced sample: blood. The sequence came from a woman in her thirties with Graves' ophthalmopathy. The CDR3: CASILGGPGLTDTQYF. The CDR3 DNA sequence: TGTGCCAGCATCCTAGGGGGTCCGGGGCTCACAGATACGCAGTATTTT.